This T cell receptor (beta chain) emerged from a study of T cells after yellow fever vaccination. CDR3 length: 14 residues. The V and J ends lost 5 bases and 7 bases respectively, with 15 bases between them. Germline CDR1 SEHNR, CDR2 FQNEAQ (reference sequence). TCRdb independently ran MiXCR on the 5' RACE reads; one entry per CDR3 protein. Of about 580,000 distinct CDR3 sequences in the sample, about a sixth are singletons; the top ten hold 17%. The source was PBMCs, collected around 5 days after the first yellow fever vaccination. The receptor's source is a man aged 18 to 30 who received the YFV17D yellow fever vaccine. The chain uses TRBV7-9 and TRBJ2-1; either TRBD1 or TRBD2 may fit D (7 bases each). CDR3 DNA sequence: TGTGCCAGCAGCCCGGGGGGACAGAAAAATGAGCAGTTCTTC. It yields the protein CASSPGGQKNEQFF. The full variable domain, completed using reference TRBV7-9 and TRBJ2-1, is DTGVSQNPRHKITKRGQNVTFRCDPISEHNRLYWYRQTLGQGPEFLTYFQNEAQLEKSRLLSDRFSAERPKGSFSTLEIQRTEQGDSAMYLCASSPGGQKNEQFFGPGTRLTVL.